This T cell receptor beta chain derives from a study of blood T cell repertoires in COVID-19 (dated by TCRdb to 2020 to 2021). About the full investigation: Samples covering the acute and convalescent phases of COVID-19 were provided by collaborators in the United States, Italy and Spain. The repertoires were made available in a free public database intended to serve as a resource for research on the immune response to SARS-CoV-2. Where HLA class I and class II types were available, the types were taken from metadata supplied by the sample provider, not from assay-based typing. Sample metadata almost always included a de-identified subject ID, COVID-19 status, age in years and sex. The samples were drawn from the first 160 participants of the ongoing ImmuneRACE study and from over a thousand subjects provided by 6 global collaborators. The prospective study material was composed of cDNA or gDNA derived from T cells, B-cell-depleted T cells, or PBMCs. Deeply sampled blood TCRbeta repertoires from subjects exposed to, actively infected with, or recovered from COVID-19 were included in the dataset.

Whole blood was collected in K2EDTA tubes by collaborating institutions according to the institutions' own protocols. For TCRbeta analysis, collaborator samples were shipped as frozen whole blood, as isolated PBMCs, or as DNA extracted from either sample type. The immunoSEQ Assay, a bias-controlled multiplex PCR, was used to amplify TCRbeta CDR3 regions from genomic DNA. Regarding the original processing steps: The number of nucleated cells in each sample was estimated by amplification of reference gene primers within the assay. To quantify the absolute abundance of each unique TCRbeta CDR3 rearrangement, sequence reads were collapsed and filtered. For each sample, productive Simpson clonality was calculated as the square root of Simpson's diversity index across productive rearrangements. What TCRdb holds here is the immuneACCESS table cut down to in-frame rearrangements. Part of the clones is not present; checked against another copy, under half of the missing clones reflect an unresolved V gene, and the others are unexplained. That table furnishes V, J and clone size, whereas the DNA furnished D and trimming. The sample contains more than 65,000 clones, roughly 85% of them found a single time. Clones ranked in the top ten supply 5% to 5.5% of the sample.

The research as a whole found: The amount of clinical and demographic metadata varied by source and participant and was provided uncurated.

This clone was found a few times. What this receptor recognizes is not known. Qualities for individual bases were not recorded, and no much larger clone is one base off. Based on the germline V gene (reference sequence), the CDR1 and CDR2 sequences are LGHDT and YNNKEL. The CDR3 starts with the cysteine, ends with the phenylalanine, and has 17 residues. Only the CDR3 portion is preserved as DNA: 51 bases, with reading frame beginning at the first base. V trim: 2 bases; J trim: 2 bases; unmatched bases: 12. The clonotype comes from a man aged 55 to 69 with acute or convalescent COVID-19. The chain was built from TRBV3-1 (or the pseudogene TRBV3-2) and TRBJ2-7, with 7 central nucleotides matching TRBD2. Sequenced input: peripheral blood. The CDR3: CASSQPASGAGPYEQYF. The nucleotides are TGTGCCAGCAGCCAACCCGCGTCGGGAGCGGGGCCCTACGAGCAGTACTTC.